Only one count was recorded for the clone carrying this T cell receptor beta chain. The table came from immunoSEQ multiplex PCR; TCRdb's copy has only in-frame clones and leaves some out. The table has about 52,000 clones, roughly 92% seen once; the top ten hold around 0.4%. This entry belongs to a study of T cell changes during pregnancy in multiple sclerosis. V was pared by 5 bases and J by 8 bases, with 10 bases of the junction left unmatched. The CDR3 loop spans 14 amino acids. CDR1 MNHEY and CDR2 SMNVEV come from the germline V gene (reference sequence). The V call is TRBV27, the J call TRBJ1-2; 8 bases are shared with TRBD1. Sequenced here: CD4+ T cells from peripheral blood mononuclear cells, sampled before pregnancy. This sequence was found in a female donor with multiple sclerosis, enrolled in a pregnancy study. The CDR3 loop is CASSLRQGMRGYTF. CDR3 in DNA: TGTGCCAGCAGTCTCAGACAGGGGATGAGGGGCTACACCTTC.